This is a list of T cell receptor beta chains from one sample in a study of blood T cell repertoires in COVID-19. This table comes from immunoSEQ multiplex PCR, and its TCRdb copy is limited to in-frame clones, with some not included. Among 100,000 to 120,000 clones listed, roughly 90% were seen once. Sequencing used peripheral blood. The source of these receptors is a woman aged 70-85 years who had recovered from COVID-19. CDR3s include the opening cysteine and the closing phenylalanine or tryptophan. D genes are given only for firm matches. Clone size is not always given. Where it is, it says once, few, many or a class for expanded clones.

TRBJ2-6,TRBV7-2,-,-,TGTGCCAGCAGCTGGAGGGCGGGATCTGGGGCCAACGTCCTGACTTTC,CASSWRAGSGANVLTF
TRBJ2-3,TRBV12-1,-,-,TGTGCCAGCAGCTTATTCAGCGGTTCTAGCACAGATACGCAGTATTTT,CASSLFSGSSTDTQYF
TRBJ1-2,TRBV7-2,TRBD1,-,TGTGCCAGCAGCTCCCGACAGGGGGCTGGCTACACCTTC,CASSSRQGAGYTF
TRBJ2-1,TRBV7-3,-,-,TGTGCCAGCAGTAAGGCGGGAAGTATCTACAATGAGCAGTTCTTC,CASSKAGSIYNEQFF
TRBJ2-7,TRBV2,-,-,TGTGCCAGCAGTGGCGACAGGGAGGACGAGCAGTACTTC,CASSGDREDEQYF
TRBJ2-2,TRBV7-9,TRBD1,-,TGTGCCAGCAGCTTGAGGCAGGGGGCATACGGGGAGCTGTTTTTT,CASSLRQGAYGELFF
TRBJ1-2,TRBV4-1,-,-,TGCGCCAGCAGCCAAGATGGCCACTATGGCTACACCTTC,CASSQDGHYGYTF
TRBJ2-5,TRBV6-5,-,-,TGTGCCAGCAGCTATCCTTCTAGGACATCGGGGACCCAGTACTTC,CASSYPSRTSGTQYF
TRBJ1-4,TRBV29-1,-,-,TGCAGCGTTGTGGGAGGGGATGAAAAACTGTTTTTT,CSVVGGDEKLFF
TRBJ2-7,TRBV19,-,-,TGTGCCAGTAGCCCTTATAGGAGCTCCTACGAGCAGTACTTC,CASSPYRSSYEQYF
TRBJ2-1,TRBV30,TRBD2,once,TGTGCCTGGAGTTTAGGTCAGGGGGGCCGGACTAGCGGGGGCCGAACCTACAATGAGCAGTTCTTC,CAWSLGQGGRTSGGRTYNEQFF
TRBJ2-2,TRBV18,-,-,TGTGCCGGACGGGTACGGGGAAACACCGGGGAGCTGTTTTTT,CAGRVRGNTGELFF
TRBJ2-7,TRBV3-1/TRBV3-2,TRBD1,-,TGTGCCAGCAGCCGGGGACAGTACTCCTACGAGCAGTACTTC,CASSRGQYSYEQYF
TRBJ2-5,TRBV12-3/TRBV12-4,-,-,TGTGCCAGCAGTTTTGAGCGGTCCGCGACCCAGTACTTC,CASSFERSATQYF
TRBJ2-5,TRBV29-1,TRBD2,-,TGCAGCGTACCCACCCGGCGGACTAGCAGCAGAGGGGAGACCCAGTACTTC,CSVPTRRTSSRGETQYF
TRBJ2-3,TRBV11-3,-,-,TGTGCCAGCAGTCTGTCCACGGCAGATACGCAGTATTTT,CASSLSTADTQYF
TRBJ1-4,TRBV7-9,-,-,TGTGCCAGCAGCCCATACAGGGCCTCAACTAATGAAAAACTGTTTTTT,CASSPYRASTNEKLFF
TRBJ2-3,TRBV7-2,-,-,TGTGCCAGCAGCCTCTGGAGCCACACAGATACGCAGTATTTT,CASSLWSHTDTQYF
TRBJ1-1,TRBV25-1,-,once,TGTGCCAGCAGTGCGGAGGGTGGGGCGGAAGCTTTCTTT,CASSAEGGAEAFF
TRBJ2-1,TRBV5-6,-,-,TGTGCCAGCAGCTTAGCGGCAGACAAGCAGTTCTTC,CASSLAADKQFF
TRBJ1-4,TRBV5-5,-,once,TGTGCCAGCAGCTTGGGGGGGCCGGGTGAAAAACTGTTTTTT,CASSLGGPGEKLFF
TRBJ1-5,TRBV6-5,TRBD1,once,TGTGCCAGCAGGGGGGGACAGGGGAGCAATCAGCCCCAGCATTTT,CASRGGQGSNQPQHF
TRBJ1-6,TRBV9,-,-,TGTGCCAGCAGCGTAGAGCGCTCTTCACCCCTCCACTTT,CASSVERSSPLHF
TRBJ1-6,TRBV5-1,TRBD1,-,TGCGCCAGCAGCTTGGAGGGACAGGCCCATTCACCCCTCCACTTT,CASSLEGQAHSPLHF
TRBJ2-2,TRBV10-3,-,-,TGTGCCATCAGGACAGCAGACACCGGGGAGCTGTTTTTT,CAIRTADTGELFF
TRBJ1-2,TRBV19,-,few,TGTGCCAGTAGTAGTCAGCCTACTATCTATGGCTACACCTTC,CASSSQPTIYGYTF
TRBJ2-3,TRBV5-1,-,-,TGCGCCAGCAGCCTGGAGATAGGGGCCACAGATACGCAGTATTTT,CASSLEIGATDTQYF
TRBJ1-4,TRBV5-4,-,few,TGTGCCAGCAGCGAGAAGTCCGGGATGAACGAAAAACTGTTTTTT,CASSEKSGMNEKLFF
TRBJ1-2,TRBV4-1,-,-,TGCGCCAGCAGCCAGGTGGGAGTTAACTATGGCTACACCTTC,CASSQVGVNYGYTF
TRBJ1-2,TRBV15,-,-,TGTGCCACCAGCAGGACCCTGGGGGCTGGTGGCTATGGCTACACCTTC,CATSRTLGAGGYGYTF
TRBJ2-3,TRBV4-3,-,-,TGCGCCAGCAGCCAAAGACCCGGGTGGCGAGATACGCAGTATTTT,CASSQRPGWRDTQYF
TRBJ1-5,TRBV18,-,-,TGTGCCAGCTCACTTTCATTCAGGGGACACTCTAGCAATCAGCCCCAGCATTTT,CASSLSFRGHSSNQPQHF
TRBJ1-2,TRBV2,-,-,TGTGCCAGCAGTCAAGGGGCGGGCTATGGCTACACCTTC,CASSQGAGYGYTF
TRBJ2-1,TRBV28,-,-,TGTGCCAGCACGCGACTTACATTCAATGAGCAGTTCTTC,CASTRLTFNEQFF
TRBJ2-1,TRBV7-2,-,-,TGTGCCAGCAGTCATGGGGGGAGTGGCTCCTACAATGAGCAGTTCTTC,CASSHGGSGSYNEQFF
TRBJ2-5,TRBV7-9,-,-,TGTGCCAGCAGCCCTGGTGCGGGGGCCCAAGAGACCCAGTACTTC,CASSPGAGAQETQYF
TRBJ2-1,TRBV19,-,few,TGTGCCAGTAGTGTTATCAGGGCCAATGAGCAGTTCTTC,CASSVIRANEQFF
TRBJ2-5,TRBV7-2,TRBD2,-,TGTGCCAGCAGCTTACAACCGGGAGGCGAGACCCAGTACTTC,CASSLQPGGETQYF
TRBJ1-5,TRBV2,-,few,TGTGCCAGCAGGCGGGACAGCAATCAGCCCCAGCATTTT,CASRRDSNQPQHF
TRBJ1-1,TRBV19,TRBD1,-,TGTGCCAGTAGTCAACAGGGGTATGGCACTGAAGCTTTCTTT,CASSQQGYGTEAFF
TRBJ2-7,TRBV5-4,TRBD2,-,TGTGCCAGCAGCTTCCTAGCGGAGGACACCTACGAGCAGTACTTC,CASSFLAEDTYEQYF
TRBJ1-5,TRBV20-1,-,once,TGCAGTGCTAGTTTGCTGGGGGGGGGCAATCAGCCCCAGCATTTT,CSASLLGGGNQPQHF
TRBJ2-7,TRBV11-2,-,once,TGTGCCAGCAGCGTAGGTCTGGGCAGGGCGGTCGGCGAGCAGTACTTC,CASSVGLGRAVGEQYF
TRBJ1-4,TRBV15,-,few,TGTGCCACCAGCCGTACCCTCACAGTTGAAAAACTGTTTTTT,CATSRTLTVEKLFF
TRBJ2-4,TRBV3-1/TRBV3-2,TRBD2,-,TGTGCCAGCAGCCCACTCTCTAGCGGGAGGCCTCCAGGAAACATTCAGTACTTC,CASSPLSSGRPPGNIQYF
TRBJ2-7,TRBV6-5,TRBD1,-,TGTGCCAGCAGAACCGGGACAGGGAATGAGGACGAGCAGTACTTC,CASRTGTGNEDEQYF
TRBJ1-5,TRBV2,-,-,TGTGCCAGCGCCAGGGAGGAGGGCAGTAATCAGCCCCAGCATTTT,CASAREEGSNQPQHF
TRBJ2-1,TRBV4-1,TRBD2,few,TGCGCCAGCAGCCAAGATCCGCATAGCGGGGGAGAGCAGTTCTTC,CASSQDPHSGGEQFF
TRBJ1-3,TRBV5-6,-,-,TGTGCCAGCAGCTTGGGGCAGGGCGGAAACACCATATATTTT,CASSLGQGGNTIYF
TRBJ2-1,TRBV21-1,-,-,TGTGCCAGCGCCCCGGGACTCAAAAATGAGCAGTTCTTC,CASAPGLKNEQFF
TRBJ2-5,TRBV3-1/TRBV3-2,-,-,TGTGCCAGCAGCGGAGCCGGCGCCCAGGGGGAGACCCAGTACTTC,CASSGAGAQGETQYF
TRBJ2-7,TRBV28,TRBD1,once,TGTGCCACCCTCCGACAGGGCCACTCCTACGAGCAGTACTTC,CATLRQGHSYEQYF
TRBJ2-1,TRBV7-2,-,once,TGTGCCAGCAGCTTAGGGTGGCAGGGGCTGAATGAGCAGTTCTTC,CASSLGWQGLNEQFF
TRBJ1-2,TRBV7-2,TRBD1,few,TGTGCCAGCAGCTTAGGACAGGGCTATGGCTACACCTTC,CASSLGQGYGYTF
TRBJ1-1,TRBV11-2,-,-,TGTGCCAGCAGCTTCTGGACGGAGGCTGAAGCTTTCTTT,CASSFWTEAEAFF
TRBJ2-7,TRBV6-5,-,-,TGTGCCAGCAGTTACTCGAGAGCTGCTTACTACGAGCAGTACTTC,CASSYSRAAYYEQYF
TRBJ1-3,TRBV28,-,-,TGTGCCAGCAGGTTGGGGGGTGGAAACACCATATATTTT,CASRLGGGNTIYF